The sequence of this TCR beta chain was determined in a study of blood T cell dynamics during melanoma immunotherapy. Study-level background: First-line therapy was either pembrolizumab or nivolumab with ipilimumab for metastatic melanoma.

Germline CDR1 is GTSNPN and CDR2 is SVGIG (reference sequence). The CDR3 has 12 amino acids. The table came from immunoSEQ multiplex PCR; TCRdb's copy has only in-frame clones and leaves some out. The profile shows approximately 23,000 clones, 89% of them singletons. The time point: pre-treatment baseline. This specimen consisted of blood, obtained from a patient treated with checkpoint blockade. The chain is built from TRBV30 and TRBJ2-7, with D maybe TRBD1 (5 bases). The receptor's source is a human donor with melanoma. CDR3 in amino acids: CAPRGRTYEQYF. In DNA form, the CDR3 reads TGTGCTCCTAGGGGAAGGACCTACGAGCAGTACTTC.